These 24 T cell receptor beta chains were sequenced from one sample in a study of blood T cells in healthy people across ages. Using a J-beta primer mix together with a sample-barcoded 5' primer, a second PCR was run for roughly 7 to 12 cycles. TCRdb re-called the 5' RACE reads through MiXCR, storing one row per CDR3 protein. Of just under 900,000 distinct CDR3 sequences listed, roughly 26% are singletons. The sequencing sample was made of blood. The origin of the receptors is a woman aged 80 or over in good health.

Ten or more counts support this clonotype. J is TRBJ2-1 and V is TRBV7-6, with TRBD2 identical over 11 bases. Per germline, CDR1 SGHVS and CDR2 FNYEAQ. The V and J ends lost 0 bases and 3 bases, in that order; junction bases with no gene match: 13. This CDR3 is 20 amino acids long. The CDR3 nucleotides are TGTGCCAGCAGCTTAGCGTTCGGTAGCGGGGGGGCGTGGAGCTACAATGAGCAGTTCTTC. It is translated as CASSLAFGSGGAWSYNEQFF.

This clonotype was detected many times. J is TRBJ2-5 and V is TRBV7-2; 10 bases are shared with TRBD2. Per the germline V gene, CDR1 is SGHTA and CDR2 is FQGNSA. Trimming removed 4 bases from V and 3 bases from J; junction bases left unmatched: 8. The CDR3 totals 16 residues. As DNA, the CDR3 is TGTGCCAGCAGCTCATTCCCCGGACTAGCGGAAGAGACCCAGTACTTC. It encodes CASSSFPGLAEETQYF.

On this clonotype: With a much larger clone just one base away, this may be a read error. The V gene is TRBV5-1, the J gene TRBJ1-1; D uncertain. CDR3 length: 14 amino acids. The germline V gene encodes CDR1 SGHRS and CDR2 YFSETQ. CDR3: CASSLEQPNTQAFF. DNA for the CDR3: TGCGCCAGCAGCTTGGAACAGCCGAACACTCAAGCTTTCTTT.

This clonotype showed up just once. This chain joins TRBV5-6 and TRBJ2-5; D is perhaps TRBD2 (5 bases). The CDR3 has 15 residues. Germline-derived CDR1 and CDR2 are SGHDT and YYEEEE. With 2 bases removed from V and 13 bases from J, the gap between germline ends came to 24 bases. CDR3 protein: CASSFPGGPYNERYF. The CDR3 DNA reads TGTGCCAGCAGCTTCCCCGGAGGTCCCTACAATGAGCGGTACTTC.

Worth noting for this clonotype: A read error may explain this, as a much larger clone is one base away. This rearrangement joins TRBV29-1 to TRBJ2-1; TRBD2 agrees at 9 bases. Germline CDR1 is SQVTM and CDR2 is ANQGSEA. Trimming at V came to 7 bases and at J to 8 bases, leaving 3 bases not matched to a gene. The CDR3 is made up of 11 amino acids. The CDR3 sequence is CSGVAGDEQFF. For the CDR3, the DNA is TGCAGCGGGGTAGCGGGGGATGAGCAGTTCTTC.

This clonotype showed up many times. This chain uses TRBV20-1 with TRBJ2-1, with 12 bases lining up with TRBD2. CDR1 is DFQATT, CDR2 SNEGSKA, per germline (reference sequence). V lost 6 bases, J lost 9 bases, and 15 bases stayed unmatched. The CDR3 has 16 amino acids. In DNA, the CDR3 is TGCAGTGCCCAAACCTCAACTAGCGGGGGGTTCAGTGAGCAGTTCTTC. This sequence encodes CSAQTSTSGGFSEQFF.

Turning to this clonotype: A read error may explain this, as a much larger clone is one base away. The J gene is TRBJ2-3, the V gene TRBV7-2; 7 bases align to TRBD2. CDR3 length equals 16 residues. Germline V lookup: CDR1 SGHTA, CDR2 FQGNSA. After removal of 3 bases from V and 10 bases from J, the junction contained 16 bases not matched to a gene. The CDR3 bases are TGTGCCAGCAGCTTGGGGGGAGGGACTCTAGGGGATCCGCAGTATTTT. Its translation: CASSLGGGTLGDPQYF.

This clonotype was seen a handful of times. A single base separates this from a much larger clone, so it may be a read error. This chain links TRBV20-1 with TRBJ2-1; 16 bases are a match to TRBD2. The J call is in doubt because the DNA end fits TRBJ2-7 better. The CDR3 is 17 residues long. CDR1 and CDR2 (germline): DFQATT, SNEGSKA (reference sequence). In DNA, the CDR3 is TGCAGTGCTAGCGGGGGACTAGCGGGGGGGTCCTACAATGAGCAGTACTTC. Translating gives CSASGGLAGGSYNEQYF.

The chain links TRBV7-6 to TRBJ1-1, with D tentatively TRBD1 (6 bases). Trimming shortened V by 1 base and J by 2 bases, and 14 bases separated the two germline ends. The germline V gene encodes CDR1 SGHVS and CDR2 FNYEAQ. CDR3 length: 16 amino acids. CDR3 in DNA: TGTGCCAGCAGCTTAGGGGGGGCTATCTTTAACACTGAAGCTTTCTTT. Translated, it gives CASSLGGAIFNTEAFF.

The table lists this clonotype with many counts. The chain links TRBV7-8 to TRBJ1-1; 8 nucleotides match TRBD1. CDR1 and CDR2 from the germline V gene are SGHVS and FQNEAQ. CDR3 size: 13 residues. Trimming cost V 8 bases and J 2 bases; bases outside gene matches: 4. The CDR3 is CASGTGLNTEAFF. In nucleotides, the CDR3 is TGTGCCAGCGGGACAGGTTTAAACACTGAAGCTTTCTTT.

A word on this clonotype: A read error may be the cause here, since a much bigger clone is one base away. The chain has TRBV6-1 and TRBJ2-1, with 7 bases aligning to TRBD2. The end of the DNA fits TRBJ2-7 better, so the J call may be wrong. Germline CDR1 MNHNS, CDR2 SASEGT. The CDR3 has 14 residues. CDR3 DNA sequence: TGTGCCAGCAAGGGGCTAGCGGCCTACAATGAGCAGTACTTC. Translated: CASKGLAAYNEQYF.

In regard to this clonotype: Being one base from a much bigger clone, this may be a read error. The gene calls are TRBV4-3 and TRBJ1-2; the match to TRBD1 covers 8 bases. Per the germline V gene, CDR1 is LGHNA and CDR2 is YSLEER. The CDR3 consists of 16 residues. DNA of the CDR3: TGCGCCAGCAGCAAAGATCCCCACAGGGGGACTACGGGCTACACCTTC. Translated: CASSKDPHRGTTGYTF.

Details on this clonotype: This may be a read error, as it is one base from a much larger clone. The chain combines TRBV20-1 with TRBJ1-5; 7 bases align to TRBD1. The germline V gene encodes CDR1 DFQATT and CDR2 SNEGSKA (reference sequence). The trim removed 6 bases at V and 1 base at J, leaving 6 bases unmatched. This CDR3 is built from 14 residues. The DNA of the CDR3 is TGCAGTGCCTGGGAGACAGGGAGCAATCAGCCCCAGCATTTT. Its protein product is CSAWETGSNQPQHF.

The chain links TRBV7-2 to TRBJ2-1, with D perhaps TRBD1 (6 bases). V was clipped by 5 bases and J by 6 bases, with 17 bases between them. Germline lookup yields CDR1 SGHTA and CDR2 FQGNSA. The CDR3 runs 15 residues. The CDR3 bases are TGTGCCAGCAGCACCCCTGGACAGCAGACCAATGAGCAGTTCTTC. Protein sequence: CASSTPGQQTNEQFF.

This clonotype was counted a few times. The rearrangement joins TRBV7-9 to TRBJ1-1; tentative D call: TRBD1 (6 bases). Trimming removed 5 bases at V and 5 bases at J, with 24 bases between. The CDR3 has 17 amino acids. CDR1 is SEHNR and CDR2 is FQNEAQ in the germline V gene (reference sequence). CDR3 DNA: TGTGCCAGCAGCCGGGCTACGGGACAAACTTTTAGGACTGAAGCTTTCTTT. Amino acid sequence: CASSRATGQTFRTEAFF.

This clonotype appeared many times. The rearrangement joins TRBV4-2 to TRBJ1-2; 8 nucleotides match TRBD1. With V trimmed by 4 bases and J by 6 bases, 13 bases remained unmatched. CDR3 length: 16 amino acids. Per germline, CDR1 LGHNA and CDR2 YNFKEQ. CDR3 sequence (DNA): TGTGCCAGCAGCCTCATTTCGGACAGGGTAAAGAATGGCTACACCTTC. It codes for CASSLISDRVKNGYTF.

This chain connects TRBV7-2 to TRBJ1-1; possibly TRBD1 for D (5 bases). V dropped 3 bases and J dropped 6 bases, with 14 bases sitting between them. CDR1 is SGHTA, CDR2 FQGNSA, per germline. The CDR3 has 14 residues. Here the CDR3 DNA reads TGTGCCAGCAGCTTCACAGGCGGTCGGGCTGAAGCTTTCTTT. Amino acid sequence: CASSFTGGRAEAFF.

Regarding this clonotype: Since a much larger clone is just one base distant, this may be a read error. The chain combines TRBV6-5 with TRBJ1-3; maybe TRBD1 (5 bases). The CDR3 loop spans 15 amino acids. Between the trimmed V and J ends, which lost 8 bases and 4 bases, there was a span of 18 bases. Germline V CDR1 and CDR2: MNHEY, SVGAGI. In DNA form, the CDR3 reads TGTGCCAGCGGGGCCTCTGGGGGTGCAGGAAACACCATATATTTT. Protein product: CASGASGGAGNTIYF.

The chain carries TRBV10-3 and TRBJ1-5, with 7 bases lining up with TRBD1. The CDR3 loop spans 15 amino acids. V lost 11 bases, J lost 1 base, and 11 bases stayed unmatched. In germline, CDR1 is ENHRY, CDR2 SYGVKD. The CDR3 sequence is CAAGGGTVSNQPQHF. The CDR3 DNA follows: TGTGCCGCGGGGGGTGGGACAGTGAGCAATCAGCCCCAGCATTTT.

A remark on this clonotype: A much larger clone differs by one base, so this may be a read error. This sequence joins TRBV20-1 and TRBJ2-1; TRBD2 agrees at 9 bases. Germline V gives CDR1 DFQATT, CDR2 SNEGSKA (reference sequence). This CDR3 contains 17 residues. J gave up 4 bases and V 0 bases, and 10 bases lay outside the gene matches. The CDR3 reads CSARDQKRAGGYNEQFF. The DNA of the CDR3 is TGCAGTGCTAGAGATCAAAAACGAGCGGGGGGATACAATGAGCAGTTCTTC.

This clonotype showed up just a few times. A much larger clone is a single base away; this may be a read error. The rearrangement uses TRBV7-2 and TRBJ2-5, with 8 bases aligning to TRBD2. J gave up 11 bases and V 1 base, and 9 bases lay outside the gene matches. Germline V gene data show CDR1 as SGHTA and CDR2 as FQGNSA. This CDR3 region has 14 residues. CDR3 in amino acids: CASSLDGGADEQYF. The CDR3 nucleotides are TGTGCCAGCAGCTTAGACGGGGGGGCGGATGAGCAGTACTTC.

CDR3 region: CASSYWTGESGANVLTF. Here the CDR3 DNA reads TGTGCCAGCAGCTACTGGACAGGGGAGTCTGGGGCCAACGTCCTGACTTTC. V and J are TRBV11-2 and TRBJ2-6, with 9 bases aligning to TRBD1. V was pared by 4 bases and J by 1 base, with 5 bases of the junction left unmatched. Germline V gene lookup returns CDR1 SGHAT and CDR2 FQNNGV. The CDR3 contains 17 residues.

This clonotype has more than one count but fewer than ten. Possible read error: a much larger clone is one base away. This rearrangement joins TRBV3-1 to TRBJ2-7; tentatively, D is TRBD1 (5 bases). The CDR3 contains 16 residues. V dropped 0 bases and J dropped 7 bases, with 19 bases sitting between them. The germline V gene has CDR1 LGHDT and CDR2 YNNKEL (reference sequence). The CDR3 nucleotides read TGTGCCAGCAGCCAAGAGGGGCGGATAGCCTACAATGAGCAGTACTTC. This translates into CASSQEGRIAYNEQYF.

The sample holds a few counts of this clonotype. V usage is TRBV27 and J usage is TRBJ2-1, with 8 positions matching TRBD1. With the DNA end fitting TRBJ2-7 better, the J assignment may be wrong. This CDR3 is built from 16 residues. Germline V gene lookup returns CDR1 MNHEY and CDR2 SMNVEV (reference sequence). As DNA, the CDR3 is TGTGCCAGCACCTCGACAGGGGTAACGGCCTACAATGAGCAGTACTTC. This sequence encodes CASTSTGVTAYNEQYF.